What follows describes a single TCR beta chain. This sample stems from a study of blood T cell repertoires in COVID-19. Per the original data handling: It was from reference gene primer amplification that nucleated cell counts were estimated. Libraries were prepared by immunoSEQ multiplex PCR; TCRdb keeps only in-frame clonotypes and omits some of them. The V and J calls and clone size come from that table; D and trimming were worked out from the DNA. The data hold 80,000 to 100,000 clones, with about 86% observed a single time. Germline-derived CDR1 and CDR2 are SGHRS and YFSETQ. V dropped 5 bases and J dropped 4 bases, with 7 bases sitting between them. This CDR3 is 12 amino acids long.

The chain has TRBV5-1 and TRBJ1-3; D call uncertain. This sequence was found in a man between 45 and 60 years old with COVID-19, enrolled during active disease. The sample taken for sequencing was peripheral blood. The chain's CDR3 is CASSNEGNTIYF. DNA for the CDR3: TGCGCCAGCAGTAACGAGGGAAACACCATATATTTT.